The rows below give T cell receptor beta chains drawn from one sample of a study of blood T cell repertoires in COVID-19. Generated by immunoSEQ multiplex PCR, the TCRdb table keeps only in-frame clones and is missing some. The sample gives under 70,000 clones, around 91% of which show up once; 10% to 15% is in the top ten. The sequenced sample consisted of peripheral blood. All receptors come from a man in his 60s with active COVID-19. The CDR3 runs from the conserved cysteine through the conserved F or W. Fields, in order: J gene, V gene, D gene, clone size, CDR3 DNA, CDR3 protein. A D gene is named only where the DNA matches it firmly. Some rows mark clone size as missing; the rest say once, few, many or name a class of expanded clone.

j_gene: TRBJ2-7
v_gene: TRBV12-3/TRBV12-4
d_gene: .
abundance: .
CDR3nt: TGTGCCAGCAGTTTAGTCGGGATCGAGCAGTACTTC
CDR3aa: CASSLVGIEQYF

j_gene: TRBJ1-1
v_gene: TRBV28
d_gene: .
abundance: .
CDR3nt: TGTGCCAGCAGTCGCCCCAGGGCCCACATGAACACTGAAGCTTTCTTT
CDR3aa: CASSRPRAHMNTEAFF

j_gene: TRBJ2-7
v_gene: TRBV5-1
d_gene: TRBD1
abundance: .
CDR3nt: TGCGCCAGCGCACCGGGACAGTTCTCTCGGGAGCAGTACTTC
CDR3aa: CASAPGQFSREQYF

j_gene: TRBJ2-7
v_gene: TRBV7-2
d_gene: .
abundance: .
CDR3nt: TGTGCCAGCAGCTTTGGGAGCTCCTACGAGCAGTACTTC
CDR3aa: CASSFGSSYEQYF

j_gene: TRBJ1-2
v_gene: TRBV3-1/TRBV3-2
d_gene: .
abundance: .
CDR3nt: TGTGCCAGCAGTCAGAACTATGGCTACACCTTC
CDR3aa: CASSQNYGYTF

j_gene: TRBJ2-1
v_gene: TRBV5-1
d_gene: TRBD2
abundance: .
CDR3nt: TGCGCCAGCAGCTGGAATTCTAGCGGGAGGGCCGCAAATGAGCAGTTCTTC
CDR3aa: CASSWNSSGRAANEQFF

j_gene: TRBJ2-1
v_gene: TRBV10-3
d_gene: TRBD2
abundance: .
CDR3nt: TGTGCCATCAGTGACCAGCGGGAGACGCGTAATGAGCAGTTCTTC
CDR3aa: CAISDQRETRNEQFF

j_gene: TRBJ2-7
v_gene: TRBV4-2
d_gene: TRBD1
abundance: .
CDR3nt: TGTGCCAGCAGCCAGTGGACAGGGAACTCCTACGAGCAGTACTTC
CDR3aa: CASSQWTGNSYEQYF

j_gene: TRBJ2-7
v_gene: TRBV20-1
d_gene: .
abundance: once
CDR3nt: TGCAGTGCTAGTAGGGGCTACGAGCAGTACTTC
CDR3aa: CSASRGYEQYF

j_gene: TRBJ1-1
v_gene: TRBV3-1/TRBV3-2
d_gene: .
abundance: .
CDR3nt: TGTGCCAGCAGCCTGGGACACATTAACACTGAAGCTTTCTTT
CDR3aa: CASSLGHINTEAFF

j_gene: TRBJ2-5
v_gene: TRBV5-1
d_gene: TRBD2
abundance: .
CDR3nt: TGCGCCAGCAGCTTGTCCGGGGGGAACCAAGAGACCCAGTACTTC
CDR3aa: CASSLSGGNQETQYF

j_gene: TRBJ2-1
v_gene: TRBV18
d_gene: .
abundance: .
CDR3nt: TGTGCCAGCACGGACAGACCCAAGGGCTCCTACAATGAGCAGTTCTTC
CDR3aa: CASTDRPKGSYNEQFF

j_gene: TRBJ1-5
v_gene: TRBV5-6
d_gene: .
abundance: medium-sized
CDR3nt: TGTGCCAGCAGCTTTTTGAGAAGCGGGGCCCAGCATTTT
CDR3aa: CASSFLRSGAQHF

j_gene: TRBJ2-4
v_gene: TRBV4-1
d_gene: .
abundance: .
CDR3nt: TGCGCCAGCAGCCCCCGGGCAGGGGATCTGGGAAACATTCAGTACTTC
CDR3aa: CASSPRAGDLGNIQYF

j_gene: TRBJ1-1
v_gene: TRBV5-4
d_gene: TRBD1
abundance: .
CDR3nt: TGTGCCAGCAGCTTGGACAGGGGGCGCAGATTGAACACTGAAGCTTTCTTT
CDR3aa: CASSLDRGRRLNTEAFF